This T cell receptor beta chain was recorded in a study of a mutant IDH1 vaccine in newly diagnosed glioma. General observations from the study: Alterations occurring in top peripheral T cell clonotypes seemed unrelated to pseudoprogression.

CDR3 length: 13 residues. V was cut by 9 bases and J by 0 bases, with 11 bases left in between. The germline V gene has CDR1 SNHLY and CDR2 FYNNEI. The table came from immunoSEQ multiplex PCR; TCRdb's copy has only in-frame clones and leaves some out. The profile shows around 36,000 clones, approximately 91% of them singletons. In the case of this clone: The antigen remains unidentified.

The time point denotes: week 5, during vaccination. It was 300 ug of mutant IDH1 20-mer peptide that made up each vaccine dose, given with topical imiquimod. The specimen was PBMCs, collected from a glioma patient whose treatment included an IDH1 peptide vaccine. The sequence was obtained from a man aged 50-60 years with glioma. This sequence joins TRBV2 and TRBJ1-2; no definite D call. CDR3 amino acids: CASRRTANYGYTF. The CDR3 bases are TGTGCCAGTAGGAGGACCGCTAACTATGGCTACACCTTC.